These 10 T cell receptor beta chains originate from one sample sequenced in a study of T cell repertoires in aging, cancer and after chemotherapy. A mixed TRB-A/B primer pool amplified rearranged TRB by multiplex touch-down PCR. TCRdb reprocessed the multiplex PCR reads with MiXCR, giving one entry per CDR3 protein. Of 1,500 to 2,000 distinct CDR3 sequences detected, 28% appear once; the ten largest clones hold under 50%. Amplification of TCR beta used genomic DNA extracted from peripheral blood. The sample comprised blood. Receptor source: a human donor with a solid tumor.

In this sample, this clonotype is large (0.1 to 1%). The V gene is TRBV15, the J gene TRBJ1-6; D not certain. The germline V and J ends were trimmed by 6 bases and 8 bases, with 14 bases remaining between them. CDR1 and CDR2 (germline): LNHNV, YYDKDF (reference sequence). The CDR3 runs to 14 residues. Here the CDR3 reads CATSPGEGDSPLHF. CDR3 nucleotide sequence: TGTGCCACCAGTCCTGGGGAGGGAGATTCACCCCTCCACTTT. The variable domain in full, completed from reference TRBV15 and TRBJ1-6, reads DAMVIQNPRYQVTQFGKPVTLSCSQTLNHNVMYWYQQKSSQAPKLLFHYYDKDFNNEADTPDNFQSRRPNTSFCFLDIRSPGLGDTAMYLCATSPGEGDSPLHFGNGTRLTVT.

The V gene is TRBV5-5, the J gene TRBJ1-2, with 8 bases aligning to TRBD1. The CDR3 has 15 amino acids. Germline trimming cut 3 bases from V and 0 bases from J; bases unmatched to any gene: 4. Germline loops: CDR1 SGHKS, CDR2 YYEKEE (reference sequence). Here the CDR3 reads CASSWGTGSNYGYTF. The CDR3 DNA is TGTGCCAGCAGCTGGGGGACAGGTTCTAACTATGGCTACACCTTC. The full variable domain, its missing parts supplied by reference TRBV5-5 and TRBJ1-2, is DAGVTQSPTHLIKTRGQQVTLRCSPISGHKSVSWYQQVLGQGPQFIFQYYEKEERGRGNFPDRFSARQFPNYSSELNVNALLLGDSALYLCASSWGTGSNYGYTFGSGTRLTVV.

This chain joins TRBV18 and TRBJ1-4; 7 nucleotides agree with TRBD1. The germline V gene has CDR1 KGHSH and CDR2 LQKENI. The CDR3 covers 16 residues. V was pared by 3 bases and J by 4 bases, with 8 bases of the junction left unmatched. This CDR3 is CASSPGQAAINEKLFF. The CDR3 DNA follows: TGTGCCAGCTCACCCGGACAGGCCGCTATTAATGAAAAACTGTTTTTT.

By share, this clonotype ranks as medium-sized. The CDR3 DNA is TGCAGCGTCGGGACAGCTGGAAACACCATATATTTT. This codes for CSVGTAGNTIYF. The chain combines TRBV29-1 with TRBJ1-3, with 7 bases fitting TRBD1. The CDR3 totals 12 residues. V lost 6 bases to trimming and J lost 2 bases; unmatched junction nucleotides: 1. Per the germline V gene, CDR1 is SQVTM and CDR2 is ANQGSEA.

V and J are TRBV11-2 and TRBJ1-2, with D possibly matching TRBD1 (6 bases). This CDR3 is built from 15 residues. Trimming left V 1 base short and J 0 bases short, with 9 bases between. Looked up from germline, CDR1 is SGHAT and CDR2 is FQNNGV. DNA of the CDR3: TGTGCCAGCAGCTTAGGGACAGATACTAACTATGGCTACACCTTC. Translated, it gives CASSLGTDTNYGYTF.

This clonotype is large in the sample. This chain connects TRBV29-1 to TRBJ2-2; 7 nucleotides align to TRBD1. CDR1 and CDR2 (germline): SQVTM, ANQGSEA. The CDR3 is 15 residues long. The trim removed 4 bases at V and 6 bases at J, leaving 11 bases unmatched. CDR3 amino acids: CSVGRVVQGAGELFF. The CDR3 DNA sequence: TGCAGCGTTGGGCGTGTGGTCCAGGGGGCCGGGGAGCTGTTTTTT.

In this sample, this clonotype is medium-sized. V usage is TRBV5-5 and J usage is TRBJ1-4; no clear D gene. The V and J ends lost 3 bases and 5 bases respectively, with 5 bases between them. Germline lookup yields CDR1 SGHKS and CDR2 YYEKEE (reference sequence). This CDR3 has 12 residues. The DNA of the CDR3 is TGTGCCAGCAGCTGGCAAAATGAAAAACTGTTTTTT. Translation gives CASSWQNEKLFF.

J is TRBJ2-1 and V is TRBV27; TRBD1 might be the D (6 bases). The CDR3 contains 15 residues. Deletions cut 5 bases from V and 2 bases from J, with 13 bases between. Germline V gene lookup returns CDR1 MNHEY and CDR2 SMNVEV (reference sequence). The CDR3 coding sequence is TGTGCCAGCAGTCGGGACATCAGTCCCTACAATGAGCAGTTCTTC. Amino acids: CASSRDISPYNEQFF.

Relative to its sample, this clonotype is medium-sized. The chain employs TRBV19 and TRBJ2-5; 10 bases agree with TRBD1. The ends lost 10 bases at V and 1 base at J; junction bases unmatched: 6. This CDR3 comprises 14 residues. CDR1 is LNHDA and CDR2 is SQIVND in the germline V gene (reference sequence). The CDR3 reads CATEDRGTQETQYF. DNA for the CDR3: TGTGCCACAGAGGACAGGGGGACCCAAGAGACCCAGTACTTC.

The rearrangement uses TRBV5-1 and TRBJ2-7; D remains ambiguous. The CDR3 has 14 amino acids. Trimming took off 0 bases at V and 0 bases at J, with 7 bases between the two ends. Per germline, CDR1 SGHRS and CDR2 YFSETQ. CDR3 amino acids: CASSLDRLSYEQYF. For the CDR3, the DNA is TGCGCCAGCAGCTTGGACAGACTCTCCTACGAGCAGTACTTC.